A selection of T cell receptor beta chains follows, all from one sample in a study of T cells expressing NK-cell markers. TCRdb reprocessed the 5' RACE reads, keeping one entry per CDR3 protein, no DNA. The sample holds 500,000 to 700,000 distinct CDR3 sequences. Sequencing used blood T cells: a sorted CD56 or NKG2C T cell subset, CD4+ or CD8+ T cells, or bulk PBMC T cells (not recorded which). All receptors derive from a man in his late teens or twenties in good health. CDR3s include the opening cysteine and the closing phenylalanine or tryptophan.

V gene	J gene	CDR3 protein
TRBV5-6	TRBJ1-3	CASSATGIGNTIYF
TRBV4-1	TRBJ2-1	CASSQGQPTYNEQFF
TRBV12-3/TRBV12-4	TRBJ2-7	CASSSNTGTSPSEQYF
TRBV24-1	TRBJ2-4	CATLAGGEAKNIQYF
TRBV27	TRBJ2-5	CASSLSRMIGETQYF
TRBV12-3/TRBV12-4	TRBJ2-3	CASSQPGGVGMDTQYF
TRBV7-6	TRBJ2-3	CASSLGGTGDTDTQYF
TRBV28	TRBJ1-4	CASSFSGTGLEKLFF
TRBV21-1	TRBJ2-3	CASSKGLKAEKEDTQYF
TRBV20-1	TRBJ1-2	CSATHPFGYTF
TRBV18	TRBJ2-3	CASSPLLASSTDTQYF
TRBV18	TRBJ2-2	CASSPPNRGPNTGELFF
TRBV7-6	TRBJ1-4	CASSLAGREGPGNEKLFF
TRBV5-6	TRBJ2-1	CASSKDRGNYNEQFF
TRBV2	TRBJ2-2	CASSRSGPSVAANTGELFF
TRBV6-5	TRBJ2-7	CAGSTSPPVEQYF
TRBV29-1	TRBJ2-7	CSVESGWGLEQYF
TRBV4-1	TRBJ2-1	CASSQERTSIPYNEQFF
TRBV20-1	TRBJ2-3	CSASAGRGPDTQYF
TRBV7-9	TRBJ1-4	CASSLRASVANEKLFF
TRBV6-4	TRBJ2-1	CASSGLAHHEQFF
TRBV5-1	TRBJ2-1	CASSLGTSGIMNNEQFF
TRBV20-1	TRBJ2-1	CSARLRERGYNEQFF
TRBV5-1	TRBJ2-4	CASSSDYQKDIQYF
TRBV12-3/TRBV12-4	TRBJ2-1	CASKNRGIWNEQFF
TRBV27	TRBJ1-1	CASSFVQPERITEAFF
TRBV5-1	TRBJ2-7	CASSLTTEDYEQYF
TRBV6-5	TRBJ1-2	CASSPMAAQPMGYGYTF
TRBV5-5	TRBJ2-5	CASSWGTSGIETQYF
TRBV6-1	TRBJ2-1	CASRPWDRTYNEQFF
TRBV28	TRBJ1-6	CASRSQGGSPLHF
TRBV6-2/TRBV6-3	TRBJ2-1	CASSSPAGGRNEQFF
TRBV5-8	TRBJ2-3	CASSSGTSGEDTQYF
TRBV11-2	TRBJ2-7	CASRKIAGRYEQYF
TRBV20-1	TRBJ2-7	CSARDLMWGYEQYF
TRBV7-9	TRBJ2-7	CASTPLAGEGEQYF
TRBV30	TRBJ1-1	CACTRVNTEAFF
TRBV29-1	TRBJ2-3	CSVWARDPLHTQYF
TRBV12-3/TRBV12-4	TRBJ2-1	CASSFGLAGPNSYNEQFF
TRBV28	TRBJ2-5	CASSGPPTMETQYF
TRBV12-3/TRBV12-4	TRBJ2-7	CASSRTGRQYF
TRBV20-1	TRBJ2-5	CSARTHRDPQETQYF
TRBV12-3/TRBV12-4	TRBJ2-1	CAVRDPGEYNEQFF